These 7 T cell receptor beta chains were sequenced from one sample in a study of OX40 agonist ivuxolimab in advanced cancers. Sequencing was performed with immunoSEQ multiplex PCR; in TCRdb, only in-frame clones are kept and a portion is missing. Among about 93,000 clones listed, around 94% were seen once. Sequences were derived from CD4+ or CD8+ T cells sorted from blood, sampled in a trial of the OX40 agonist ivuxolimab. All receptors come from an adult with an advanced solid tumor such as melanoma, head and neck, liver or kidney cancer.

The J gene is TRBJ2-7, the V gene TRBV27; possibly TRBD1 or TRBD2 for D (5 bases each). The CDR3 is 15 amino acids. CDR1 is MNHEY, CDR2 SMNVEV, per germline (reference sequence). Between the trimmed V and J ends, which lost 7 bases and 0 bases, there was a span of 16 bases. In nucleotides, the CDR3 is TGTGCCAGCAAGACGGGGCCCGGCTCCTCCTACGAGCAGTACTTC. Encoded protein: CASKTGPGSSYEQYF.

The sample holds one count of this clone. The chain links TRBV4-3 to TRBJ1-2, with a tentative D call TRBD1 (5 bases). With 1 base removed from V and 4 bases from J, the gap between germline ends came to 10 bases. CDR1 and CDR2 from the germline V gene are LGHNA and YSLEER. This CDR3 has 14 residues. The CDR3 DNA reads as TGCGCCAGCAGCCAAGTCGGGACGACCTATGGCTACACCTTC. It codes for CASSQVGTTYGYTF.

This clone occurred once. The rearrangement links TRBV4-1 to TRBJ1-6, with D tentatively TRBD1 (5 bases). The CDR3 is 15 amino acids. Germline CDR1 and CDR2: MGHRA and YSYEKL. V lost 1 base to trimming and J lost 9 bases, with 13 bases between them. As DNA, the CDR3 is TGCGCCAGCAGCCAAGGACCTAGGGGTAGTTCACCCCTCCACTTT. Residues: CASSQGPRGSSPLHF.

The genes are TRBV6-1 and TRBJ2-7; 7 bases match TRBD1. The CDR3 runs to 13 residues. Unmatched junction bases numbered 8, after V lost 7 bases and J lost 5 bases. Germline V lookup: CDR1 MNHNS, CDR2 SASEGT. The CDR3 DNA sequence: TGTGCCAGCATTCCCCAAACAGGGGACGAGCAGTACTTC. It encodes CASIPQTGDEQYF.

This clone was recorded once. This rearrangement joins TRBV7-8 to TRBJ1-5; D perhaps matches TRBD1 (5 bases). Germline V gene data show CDR1 as SGHVS and CDR2 as FQNEAQ. Trimming stripped 1 base from V and 6 bases from J, with 10 bases between. The CDR3 runs 14 residues. The CDR3 DNA reads TGTGCCAGCAGCTTAGAGAGGGGACGTCAGCCCCAGCATTTT. It translates to CASSLERGRQPQHF.

The chain carries TRBV6-6 and TRBJ1-2, with 8 bases that match TRBD1. This CDR3 is 16 amino acids long. The ends lost 0 bases at V and 2 bases at J; junction bases unmatched: 5. Germline V lookup: CDR1 MNHNY, CDR2 SVGAGI (reference sequence). CDR3 loop: CASSYSPRTGNYGYTF. The CDR3 nucleotides read TGTGCCAGCAGTTACTCGCCTAGGACAGGGAACTATGGCTACACCTTC.

This clone was found once. This chain links TRBV27 with TRBJ2-7; TRBD1 matches at 11 bases. V was pared by 7 bases and J by 4 bases, with 3 bases of the junction left unmatched. This CDR3 region has 13 residues. Germline loops: CDR1 MNHEY, CDR2 SMNVEV (reference sequence). The CDR3 loop reads CASTGQGAYEQYF. The DNA for the CDR3 is TGTGCCAGCACAGGACAGGGGGCTTACGAGCAGTACTTC.